This T cell receptor beta chain was found in a study of blood T cell repertoires in COVID-19. Source study methods: From reference gene primer amplification, estimates of nucleated cell counts were derived. Measured with immunoSEQ multiplex PCR; TCRdb has only the in-frame clones, and not every one. The V and J calls and the clone size are those of that table, but D and trimming were determined from the DNA. This repertoire shows 200,000 to 250,000 clones, around 83% found once; its top ten account for roughly a tenth. The germline gives CDR1 MNHEY, CDR2 SVGAGI. V lost 6 bases and J 2 bases, leaving 14 bases between the germline ends. The CDR3 totals 15 residues. Recruited during active infection, patients (from Seattle) were subsequently followed longitudinally.

The clonotype comes from a woman aged 45-65 years with COVID-19, enrolled during active disease. This chain uses TRBV6-5 with TRBJ1-3; D possibly corresponds to TRBD1 (5 bases). What was sequenced was peripheral blood. The CDR3 nucleotides read TGTGCCAGCAGGGGTTTGGGGGGTCCTGGAAACACCATATATTTT. Amino acid sequence: CASRGLGGPGNTIYF.